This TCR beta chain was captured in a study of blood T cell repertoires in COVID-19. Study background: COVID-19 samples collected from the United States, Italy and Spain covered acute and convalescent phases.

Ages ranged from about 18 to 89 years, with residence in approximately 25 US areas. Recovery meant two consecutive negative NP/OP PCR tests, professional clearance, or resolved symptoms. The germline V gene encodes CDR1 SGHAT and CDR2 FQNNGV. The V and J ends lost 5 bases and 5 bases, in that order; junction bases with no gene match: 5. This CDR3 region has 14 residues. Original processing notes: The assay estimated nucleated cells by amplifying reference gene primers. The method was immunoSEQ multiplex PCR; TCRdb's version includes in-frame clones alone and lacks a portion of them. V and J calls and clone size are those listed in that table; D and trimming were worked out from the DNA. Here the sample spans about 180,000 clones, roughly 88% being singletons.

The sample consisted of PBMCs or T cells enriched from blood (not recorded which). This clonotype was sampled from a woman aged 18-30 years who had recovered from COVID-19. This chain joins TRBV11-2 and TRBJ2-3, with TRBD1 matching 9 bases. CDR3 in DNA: TGTGCCAGCAGCCTAGGACAGGGGAGAGATACGCAGTATTTT. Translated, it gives CASSLGQGRDTQYF.